Listed below are T cell receptor beta chains from one sample, sequenced in a study of T-cell memory formation after mild COVID-19. TCRdb called the 5' RACE reads again in MiXCR, with one record for every CDR3 protein. The sample lists about 270,000 distinct CDR3 sequences, around 15% occurring once. Sequenced material: PBMCs or a T cell subset sorted from them (not recorded which). Receptor source: a man aged 18 to 30 who had mild COVID-19 (a few samples of this study predate the infection). Cell type and time point are not known. CDR3s include the opening cysteine and the closing phenylalanine or tryptophan. The D gene is left open where the match is weak. Size is omitted from some rows. Given values are once, few, many or a class for expanded clones.

CDR3aa,CDR3nt,j_gene,abundance,v_gene,d_gene
CAIGEGAGANVLTF,TGTGCCATCGGGGAGGGAGCTGGGGCCAACGTCCTGACTTTC,TRBJ2-6,.,TRBV10-3,TRBD2
CSFRLVSEAFF,TGCAGCTTCCGACTCGTCTCTGAAGCTTTCTTT,TRBJ1-1,.,TRBV29-1,.
CASSPGQGTTYTEAFF,TGCGCCAGCAGCCCAGGACAGGGTACAACTTACACTGAAGCTTTCTTT,TRBJ1-1,many,TRBV5-1,TRBD1
CASSLASGGLVDTQYF,TGTGCCAGCAGCTTAGCCAGCGGGGGACTGGTAGATACGCAGTATTTT,TRBJ2-3,many,TRBV7-2,TRBD2
CASSTGTGDYGYTF,TGTGCCAGCAGTACAGGGACAGGGGACTATGGCTACACCTTC,TRBJ1-2,.,TRBV6-5,TRBD1
CAVPRIAGGPRTDTQYF,TGTGCCGTCCCCAGGATAGCGGGGGGGCCTAGGACAGATACGCAGTATTTT,TRBJ2-3,.,TRBV2,TRBD2
CASSLPGGSSSYEQYF,TGCGCCAGCAGCTTGCCCGGGGGCTCCAGCTCCTACGAGCAGTACTTC,TRBJ2-7,few,TRBV5-1,.
CSARKTEYAQYF,TGCAGTGCTAGAAAGACCGAATACGCGCAGTATTTT,TRBJ2-3,.,TRBV20-1,.
CATGRDSSYNEQFF,TGTGCCACCGGACGGGACAGCTCCTACAATGAGCAGTTCTTC,TRBJ2-1,once,TRBV6-5,TRBD1
CASSQGWQGVLRSHGYTF,TGTGCCAGCAGCCAAGGGTGGCAGGGCGTTCTTCGAAGCCATGGCTACACCTTC,TRBJ1-2,.,TRBV4-2,.
CASSPMGGLEGKNIQYF,TGTGCCAGCAGCCCCATGGGGGGACTAGAGGGCAAAAACATTCAGTACTTC,TRBJ2-4,.,TRBV7-8,TRBD2
CASSLHGGDTEAFF,TGTGCCAGCAGCTTACATGGGGGCGATACTGAAGCTTTCTTT,TRBJ1-1,.,TRBV7-3,.
CASSFNFGDAEAFF,TGTGCCAGCAGTTTTAATTTCGGAGACGCTGAAGCTTTCTTT,TRBJ1-1,few,TRBV12-3/TRBV12-4,.
CASSMSRNTEAFF,TGTGCCAGTAGTATGAGTAGAAACACTGAAGCTTTCTTT,TRBJ1-1,few,TRBV19,.
CSVRGTIRTDTQYF,TGCAGCGTTCGTGGCACTATAAGGACGGATACGCAGTATTTT,TRBJ2-3,.,TRBV29-1,.
CASSTRTGPGANVLTF,TGTGCCAGCAGCACCCGGACAGGGCCTGGGGCCAACGTCCTGACTTTC,TRBJ2-6,many,TRBV7-2,TRBD1
CASSYGGAGTDTQYF,TGTGCCAGCAGTTACGGGGGGGCTGGCACAGATACGCAGTATTTT,TRBJ2-3,.,TRBV6-5,.
CAISDFTGLNTEAFF,TGTGCCATCAGTGACTTCACAGGGCTGAACACTGAAGCTTTCTTT,TRBJ1-1,.,TRBV10-3,.
CASSLGGGSNHQPQHF,TGTGCCAGCAGCTTAGGAGGAGGTAGCAATCATCAGCCCCAGCATTTT,TRBJ1-5,.,TRBV7-2,.
CASAWAGGQPQHF,TGTGCCAGCGCATGGGCAGGTGGTCAGCCCCAGCATTTT,TRBJ1-5,few,TRBV7-2,.
CASSLGPAGGYTF,TGCGCCAGCAGCTTGGGCCCCGCAGGCGGCTACACCTTC,TRBJ1-2,.,TRBV5-1,.
CASSLVISGTLVLTF,TGTGCCAGCAGCTTAGTGATCTCCGGGACCCTCGTCCTGACTTTC,TRBJ2-6,few,TRBV7-9,.
CASSPSRYTGELFF,TGTGCCAGCAGCCCCTCACGCTACACCGGGGAGCTGTTTTTT,TRBJ2-2,.,TRBV14,.
CASSLALAGGIEQYF,TGTGCCAGCAGCTTAGCACTAGCGGGGGGGATTGAGCAGTACTTC,TRBJ2-7,.,TRBV7-2,TRBD2
CASSEQGLGNQPQHF,TGTGCCAGCAGTGAACAGGGTCTGGGCAATCAGCCCCAGCATTTT,TRBJ1-5,many,TRBV28,.
CASSQDVYEQYF,TGCGCCAGCAGCCAAGACGTATACGAGCAGTACTTC,TRBJ2-7,many,TRBV4-1,.